Shown below are 32 T cell receptor beta chains from a single sample sequenced in a study of T cells in pancreatic ductal adenocarcinoma. Selected pancreatic ductal adenocarcinoma patients had undergone surgery without neoadjuvant therapy. Libraries were prepared by immunoSEQ multiplex PCR; TCRdb keeps only in-frame clonotypes and omits some of them. The table has approximately 97,000 clones, 90% to 95% seen once. The sample taken for sequencing was PBMCs. These receptors originate from a human donor with pancreatic ductal adenocarcinoma.

The DNA for the CDR3 is TGTGCCAGCCGCCCCTTGGGGGGGCAGTCCACCGGGGAGCTGTTTTTT. As protein: CASRPLGGQSTGELFF. The chain carries TRBV7-6 and TRBJ2-2; perhaps TRBD2 as D (7 bases). V was trimmed by 8 bases and J by 4 bases, leaving 20 bases between them. CDR1 is SGHVS, CDR2 FNYEAQ, per germline. CDR3 length: 16 residues.

This clone was counted a single time. The chain employs TRBV6-4 and TRBJ2-1, with 7 bases matching TRBD2. The CDR3 has 12 amino acids. Germline loops: CDR1 MRHNA, CDR2 SNTAGT. The trim removed 4 bases at V and 10 bases at J, leaving 4 bases unmatched. The CDR3 reads CASSGSGMEQFF. CDR3 nucleotide sequence: TGTGCCAGCAGTGGGAGCGGGATGGAGCAGTTCTTC.

The CDR3 nucleotides read TGTGCCAGCAGCTTTGAGAGGGAGACCCAGTACTTC. It yields the protein CASSFERETQYF. The rearrangement joins TRBV5-8 to TRBJ2-5; D ambiguous. Between the trimmed V and J ends, which lost 2 bases and 5 bases, there was a span of 7 bases. CDR1 and CDR2 (germline): SGHTS, YDEGEE. The length of the CDR3 is 12 residues.

The chain carries TRBV27 and TRBJ2-3, with 7 bases aligning to TRBD2. Germline V lookup: CDR1 MNHEY, CDR2 SMNVEV (reference sequence). The ends lost 10 bases at V and 8 bases at J; junction bases unmatched: 6. There are 11 residues in the CDR3. The CDR3 region is CATSSSGTQYF. The CDR3 DNA is TGTGCCACCTCCTCTAGCGGTACGCAGTATTTT.

The chain joins TRBV28 to TRBJ2-7; D may be TRBD2 (6 bases). Per germline, CDR1 MDHEN and CDR2 SYDVKM. With 5 bases removed from V and 4 bases from J, the gap between germline ends came to 12 bases. The CDR3 contains 13 residues. The CDR3 bases are TGTGCCAGCAGTCGGGACTGGTCTTACGAGCAGTACTTC. Translation: CASSRDWSYEQYF.

The chain joins TRBV10-3 to TRBJ1-5; the D gene is possibly TRBD1 (5 bases). This CDR3 is built from 13 residues. V lost 10 bases to trimming and J lost 9 bases, with 19 bases between them. Looked up from germline, CDR1 is ENHRY and CDR2 is SYGVKD. The CDR3 sequence is CATTNGRDSPQHF. The DNA of the CDR3 is TGTGCCACTACCAACGGACGGGACTCGCCCCAGCATTTT.

V is TRBV29-1 and J is TRBJ1-1; D is unresolved. The CDR3 has 14 residues. Germline V CDR1 and CDR2: SQVTM, ANQGSEA. Trimming left V 2 bases short and J 0 bases short, with 10 bases between. CDR3 DNA sequence: TGCAGCGTTGAACAGGCGACCATGAACACTGAAGCTTTCTTT. It codes for CSVEQATMNTEAFF.

The V and J genes are TRBV18 and TRBJ2-2, with no clear D. V lost 2 bases and J lost 1, with 11 bases in between. The V gene's germline CDR1 is KGHSH and CDR2 LQKENI. This CDR3 is built from 16 residues. The CDR3 loop reads CASSPGSSGNTGELFF. As DNA, the CDR3 is TGTGCCAGCTCACCAGGAAGCTCGGGGAACACCGGGGAGCTGTTTTTT.

The V and J genes are TRBV28 and TRBJ1-1; D gene ambiguous. CDR1 and CDR2 (germline): MDHEN, SYDVKM. V gave up 7 bases and J gave up 1 base, with 4 bases separating them. CDR3 length equals 11 residues. CDR3 bases: TGTGCCAGCACACAGAACACTGAAGCTTTCTTT. This gives the protein CASTQNTEAFF.

The chain links TRBV18 to TRBJ2-1; 12 bases agree with TRBD2. There are 15 residues in the CDR3. Germline assignment: CDR1 KGHSH and CDR2 LQKENI. J was trimmed by 6 bases and V by 2 bases; bases with no gene match: 2. The CDR3 sequence: CASSPGLAGLNEQFF. The CDR3 DNA reads as TGTGCCAGCTCACCAGGACTAGCGGGACTCAATGAGCAGTTCTTC.

CDR3 loop: CASSPHYTPPNEQYF. The CDR3 DNA sequence: TGTGCCAGCAGCCCCCACTACACCCCACCGAACGAGCAGTACTTC. The J gene is TRBJ2-7, the V gene TRBV7-2; no firm D call. The V gene's germline CDR1 is SGHTA and CDR2 FQGNSA. This CDR3 contains 15 residues. The ends were cut back, 5 bases at V and 5 bases at J, with 19 bases in the middle.

This clone was seen only once. The chain combines TRBV5-6 with TRBJ2-7; D may be TRBD2 (6 bases). V shed 4 bases and J shed 3 bases, with 14 bases lying between them. Germline CDR1 and CDR2: SGHDT and YYEEEE. The CDR3 loop spans 14 amino acids. The CDR3 protein is CASSGFRTNYEQYF. CDR3 nucleotides: TGTGCCAGCAGCGGGTTCAGGACTAACTACGAGCAGTACTTC.

The chain links TRBV28 to TRBJ1-1; D possibly corresponds to TRBD1 (6 bases). V was trimmed by 10 bases and J by 3 bases, leaving 15 bases between them. CDR3 size: 13 residues. Per germline, CDR1 MDHEN and CDR2 SYDVKM. The DNA for the CDR3 is TGTGCCACCGAAACACAGGGATACACTGAAGCTTTCTTT. Its translation is CATETQGYTEAFF. The whole variable domain, remainder taken from reference TRBV28 and TRBJ1-1, is DVKVTQSSRYLVKRTGEKVFLECVQDMDHENMFWYRQDPGLGLRLIYFSYDVKMKEKGDIPEGYSVSREKKERFSLILESASTNQTSMYLCATETQGYTEAFFGQGTRLTVV.

The chain carries TRBV2 and TRBJ1-5; 7 positions match TRBD1. Trimming at V came to 9 bases and at J to 0 bases, leaving 2 bases not matched to a gene. CDR3 length: 13 amino acids. From germline, CDR1 is SNHLY and CDR2 FYNNEI. The CDR3 nucleotides are TGTGCCAGTGACAGGGATAGCAATCAGCCCCAGCATTTT. Its protein is CASDRDSNQPQHF.

This rearrangement joins TRBV21-1 to TRBJ2-1; the D call TRBD2 from the table was never checked on the DNA. TRBV21-1 is a pseudogene. CDR3 length: 14 residues. The chain's CDR3 is CASSLAGGGNEQFF. CDR3 sequence (DNA): TGTGCCAGCAGCTTAGCGGGAGGGGGAAATGAGCAGTTCTTC.

This sequence joins TRBV6-5 and TRBJ1-1; D may be TRBD1 (6 bases). This CDR3 comprises 14 residues. With 0 bases removed from V and 4 bases from J, the gap between germline ends came to 9 bases. Germline assignment: CDR1 MNHEY and CDR2 SVGAGI. The CDR3 DNA reads TGTGCCAGCAGTTACTCTACAGGGAGCACTGAAGCTTTCTTT. Translating it yields CASSYSTGSTEAFF.

The chain has TRBV10-1 and TRBJ2-1; TRBD2 might be the D (6 bases). V was shortened by 1 base and J by 6 bases, with 10 bases between the two germline ends. Germline CDR1 and CDR2: WNHNN and SYGVQD (reference sequence). This CDR3 is 14 amino acids long. The CDR3 nucleotides read TGCGCCAGCAGTGAGTACCCAGCGGGCAATGAGCAGTTCTTC. It encodes CASSEYPAGNEQFF.

The chain combines TRBV9 with TRBJ2-5, with a tentative D call TRBD1 (6 bases). Germline V gene lookup returns CDR1 SGDLS and CDR2 YYNGEE. The CDR3 runs to 15 residues. V lost 2 bases to trimming and J lost 0 bases, with 11 bases between them. The CDR3 loop reads CASSVQGTYQETQYF. The CDR3 DNA reads as TGTGCCAGCAGCGTTCAGGGGACGTACCAAGAGACCCAGTACTTC.

CDR3 bases: TGTGCCAGCAGCCACTGGCAGGCCTCCTACAATGAGCAGTTCTTC. Translating gives CASSHWQASYNEQFF. The chain is built from TRBV7-9 and TRBJ2-1; no firm D call. Germline CDR1 reads SEHNR; CDR2 reads FQNEAQ (reference sequence). V dropped 5 bases and J dropped 0 bases, with 11 bases sitting between them. The CDR3 spans 15 residues.

The chain combines TRBV5-1 with TRBJ2-3; 7 positions match TRBD2. CDR1 and CDR2 from the germline V gene are SGHRS and YFSETQ. This CDR3 contains 17 residues. With V trimmed by 2 bases and J by 0 bases, 9 bases remained unmatched. The CDR3 is CASSLGRAGISTDTQYF. CDR3 nucleotides: TGCGCCAGCAGCTTAGGGAGGGCCGGTATTAGCACAGATACGCAGTATTTT.

This clone occurred once. J is TRBJ2-1 and V is TRBV27, with TRBD2 matching over 13 bases. V gave up 6 bases and J gave up 7 bases; unmatched junction bases: 9. Germline V gene sequence: CDR1 MNHEY, CDR2 SMNVEV (reference sequence). The CDR3 consists of 16 residues. CDR3 sequence (DNA): TGTGCCAGCAGCTCGACTAGCGGGGGGACTCTTAATGAGCAGTTCTTC. Its protein is CASSSTSGGTLNEQFF.

The gene calls are TRBV5-1 and TRBJ2-5; 12 nucleotides line up with TRBD2. Per germline, CDR1 SGHRS and CDR2 YFSETQ. The CDR3 runs 16 residues. The V segment lost 4 bases and the J segment 5 bases; nucleotides outside the gene matches: 9. The CDR3 bases are TGCGCCAGCAGCCCCAGGACTAGCGGGACGGCGGAGACCCAGTACTTC. It codes for CASSPRTSGTAETQYF.

In its sample, this clone was seen a few times. This chain connects TRBV28 to TRBJ2-1; no clear D. The CDR3 sequence is 13 residues long. Germline assignment: CDR1 MDHEN and CDR2 SYDVKM. The germline V and J ends were trimmed by 6 bases and 6 bases, with 12 bases remaining between them. CDR3 amino acids: CASRFPPRNEQFF. The CDR3 DNA sequence: TGTGCCAGCAGGTTCCCACCGCGCAATGAGCAGTTCTTC. Full variable domain (remainder filled in from reference TRBV28 and TRBJ2-1): DVKVTQSSRYLVKRTGEKVFLECVQDMDHENMFWYRQDPGLGLRLIYFSYDVKMKEKGDIPEGYSVSREKKERFSLILESASTNQTSMYLCASRFPPRNEQFFGPGTRLTVL.

The J gene is TRBJ1-2, the V gene TRBV4-1, with D possibly TRBD1 on 6 matching bases. The CDR3 is 16 amino acids. Trimming shortened V by 0 bases and J by 4 bases, and 15 bases separated the two germline ends. Germline V lookup: CDR1 MGHRA, CDR2 YSYEKL. The chain's CDR3 is CASSQDSLSTGYGYTF. The CDR3, as DNA: TGCGCCAGCAGCCAAGATAGCCTTTCGACAGGCTATGGCTACACCTTC.

V and J are TRBV18 and TRBJ2-1; 13 bases agree with TRBD2. The CDR3 is 15 amino acids. Trimming cost V 5 bases and J 6 bases; bases outside gene matches: 4. Germline CDR1 reads KGHSH; CDR2 reads LQKENI. Written as DNA, the CDR3 is TGTGCCAGCTCATTGGGACTAGCGGGGAGCAATGAGCAGTTCTTC. It yields the protein CASSLGLAGSNEQFF. The complete variable domain, with remaining parts taken from reference TRBV18 and TRBJ2-1, reads NAGVMQNPRHLVRRRGQEARLRCSPMKGHSHVYWYRQLPEEGLKFMVYLQKENIIDESGMPKERFSAEFPKEGPSILRIQQVVRGDSAAYFCASSLGLAGSNEQFFGPGTRLTVL.

This chain joins TRBV29-1 and TRBJ2-7; TRBD2 is a possible D gene (7 bases). Germline V gives CDR1 SQVTM, CDR2 ANQGSEA. Trimming left V 3 bases short and J 6 bases short, with 15 bases between. The CDR3 covers 13 residues. CDR3 region: CSVEGGGVGEQYF. The CDR3 nucleotides are TGCAGCGTTGAGGGAGGGGGGGTAGGCGAGCAGTACTTC.

On this clone itself: The germline gene is not matched at one end of the junction; a read error may be the cause. This chain uses TRBV5-1 with TRBJ2-1; 8 bases match TRBD2. The CDR3 runs to 16 residues. CDR1 and CDR2 (germline): SGHRS, YFSETQ. The CDR3, as DNA: TGCGCCAGCAGGTTGGGGGCAGCGGGAGTGGGGAATGAGCAGTTCTTC. Its translation: CASRLGAAGVGNEQFF.

V usage is TRBV2 and J usage is TRBJ1-5; D is ambiguous. The CDR3 has 12 amino acids. Germline CDR1 SNHLY, CDR2 FYNNEI. Trimming stripped 8 bases from V and 4 bases from J, with 9 bases between. CDR3 protein: CASRSENQPQHF. CDR3 sequence (DNA): TGTGCCAGCCGATCGGAGAATCAGCCCCAGCATTTT.

The chain couples TRBV6-1 to TRBJ2-1; unclear D gene. The V end was cut by 6 bases, the J end by 9 bases, with 12 bases between. The CDR3 runs to 12 residues. CDR1 is MNHNS and CDR2 is SASEGT in the germline V gene. CDR3 sequence reads: CASSEVRSEQFF. The DNA of the CDR3 is TGTGCCAGCAGCGAGGTGAGGAGTGAGCAGTTCTTC.

The rearrangement joins TRBV7-9 to TRBJ2-7; D is perhaps TRBD1 (6 bases). Germline V gene lookup returns CDR1 SEHNR and CDR2 FQNEAQ (reference sequence). CDR3 length: 15 amino acids. Trimming shortened V by 6 bases and J by 0 bases, and 15 bases separated the two germline ends. The CDR3 nucleotides are TGTGCCAGCAGTCCGACAGGCACCCTCTCCTACGAGCAGTACTTC. This codes for CASSPTGTLSYEQYF.

The chain recombines TRBV29-1 with TRBJ2-5, with TRBD1 matching 9 bases. The J segment lost 5 bases and the V segment lost 5 bases, leaving 6 bases of the junction unmatched. CDR3 size: 13 residues. Germline V lookup: CDR1 SQVTM, CDR2 ANQGSEA. CDR3: CSVTQGAGETQYF. Written as DNA, the CDR3 is TGCAGCGTTACACAGGGGGCGGGGGAGACCCAGTACTTC.

The J gene is TRBJ2-3, the V gene TRBV19, with D possibly being TRBD1 (6 bases). CDR3 size: 12 residues. Between the trimmed V and J ends, which lost 5 bases and 7 bases, there was a span of 10 bases. Germline V gene sequence: CDR1 LNHDA, CDR2 SQIVND (reference sequence). DNA for the CDR3: TGTGCCAGTAGTGCCGACAGGAATACGCAGTATTTT. It codes for CASSADRNTQYF. The variable domain in full, with the rest retrieved from reference TRBV19 and TRBJ2-3, is DGGITQSPKYLFRKEGQNVTLSCEQNLNHDAMYWYRQDPGQGLRLIYYSQIVNDFQKGDIAEGYSVSREKKESFPLTVTSAQKNPTAFYLCASSADRNTQYFGPGTRLTVL.